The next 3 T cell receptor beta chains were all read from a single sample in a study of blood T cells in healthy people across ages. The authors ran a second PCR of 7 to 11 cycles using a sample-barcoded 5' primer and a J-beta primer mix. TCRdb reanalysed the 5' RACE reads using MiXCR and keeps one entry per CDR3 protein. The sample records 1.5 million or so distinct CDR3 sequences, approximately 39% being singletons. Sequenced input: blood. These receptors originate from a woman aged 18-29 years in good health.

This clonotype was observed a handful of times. In DNA form, the CDR3 reads TGCGCCAGCCGGGGGGGGTTTGACACAGATACGCAGTATTTT. This encodes CASRGGFDTDTQYF. The rearrangement links TRBV4-3 to TRBJ2-3, with TRBD2 matching over 8 bases. The CDR3 is made up of 14 amino acids. Germline values: CDR1 LGHNA, CDR2 YSLEER. With V trimmed by 8 bases and J by 2 bases, 6 bases remained unmatched.

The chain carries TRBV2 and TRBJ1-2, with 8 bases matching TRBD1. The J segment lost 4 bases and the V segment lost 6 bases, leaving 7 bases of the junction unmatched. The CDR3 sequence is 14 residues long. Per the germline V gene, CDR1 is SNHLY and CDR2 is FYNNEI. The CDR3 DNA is TGTGCCAGCAGCCGACAGGGGTCTAGCTATGGCTACACCTTC. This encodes CASSRQGSSYGYTF.

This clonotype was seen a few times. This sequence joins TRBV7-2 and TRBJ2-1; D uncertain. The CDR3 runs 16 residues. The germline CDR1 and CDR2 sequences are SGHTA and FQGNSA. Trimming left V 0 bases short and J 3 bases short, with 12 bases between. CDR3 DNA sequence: TGTGCCAGCAGCTTAGCGTGGAGCACCCTCTACAATGAGCAGTTCTTC. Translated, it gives CASSLAWSTLYNEQFF.